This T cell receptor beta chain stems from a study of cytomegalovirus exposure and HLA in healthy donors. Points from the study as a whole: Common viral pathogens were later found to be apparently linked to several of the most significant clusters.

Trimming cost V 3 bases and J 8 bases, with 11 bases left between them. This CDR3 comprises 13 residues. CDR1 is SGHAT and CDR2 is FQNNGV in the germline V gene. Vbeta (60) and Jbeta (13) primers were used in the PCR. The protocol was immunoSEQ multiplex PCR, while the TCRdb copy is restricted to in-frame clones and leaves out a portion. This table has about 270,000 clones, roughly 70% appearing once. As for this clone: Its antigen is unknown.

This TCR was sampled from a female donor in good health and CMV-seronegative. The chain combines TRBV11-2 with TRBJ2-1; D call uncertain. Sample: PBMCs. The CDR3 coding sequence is TGTGCCAGCAGCTTGCGACTGAGCGATGAGCAGTTCTTC. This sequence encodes CASSLRLSDEQFF.